The next 20 T cell receptor beta chains were all read from a single sample in a study of Ad26.COV2.S vaccination and SARS-CoV-2 variants. Sequenced by immunoSEQ multiplex PCR; TCRdb stores in-frame clones only, minus some. Here the sample spans about 250,000 clones, 87% being singletons. Sample treatment: 15 to 20 received Ad26.COV2.S at low or high dose, single or two shots; 5 received placebo; per-sample allocation not given. Day 63 after the first injection of vaccine or placebo was the sampling time. This specimen was peripheral blood, taken in a trial of Ad26.COV2.S vaccine versus placebo. The source of these receptors is a person aged 18-65 years who received the Ad26.COV2.S COVID-19 vaccine or a placebo.

This chain links TRBV5-1 with TRBJ1-1; no definite D call. Germline V CDR1 and CDR2: SGHRS, YFSETQ. The CDR3 contains 14 residues. V lost 4 bases and J 3 bases, leaving 13 bases between the germline ends. The CDR3 reads CASSTGRVDTEAFF. CDR3 DNA: TGCGCCAGCAGCACGGGGAGGGTGGACACTGAAGCTTTCTTT.

The chain couples TRBV4-1 to TRBJ1-3; maybe TRBD1 (5 bases). Germline lookup yields CDR1 MGHRA and CDR2 YSYEKL. The CDR3 sequence is 18 residues long. Trimming shortened V by 0 bases and J by 3 bases, and 18 bases separated the two germline ends. The CDR3 region is CASSQDPSNQGGGNTIYF. CDR3 nucleotides: TGCGCCAGCAGCCAAGACCCATCCAACCAGGGAGGTGGAAACACCATATATTTT.

The rearrangement joins TRBV12-5 to TRBJ1-2; 9 bases map to TRBD1. V dropped 3 bases and J dropped 9; count of bases not matched to a gene: 5. Germline CDR1 reads LGHNT; CDR2 reads FRNRAP. CDR3 length equals 13 residues. CDR3 in DNA: TGTGCTAGTGGTTTCATAACAGGGGGCAGCTACACCTTC. Its protein is CASGFITGGSYTF.

The chain has TRBV19 and TRBJ1-5; tentatively, D is TRBD1 (6 bases). From germline, CDR1 is LNHDA and CDR2 SQIVND (reference sequence). Deletions cut 4 bases from V and 0 bases from J, with 16 bases between. The CDR3 spans 17 residues. The CDR3 reads CASSKNREGNSNQPQHF. The CDR3 DNA is TGTGCCAGTAGTAAAAACAGGGAGGGTAATAGCAATCAGCCCCAGCATTTT.

The chain has TRBV30 and TRBJ1-2; D is possibly TRBD1 (5 bases). Trimming removed 5 bases at V and 0 bases at J, with 16 bases between. The CDR3 length is 15 residues. Germline-derived CDR1 and CDR2 are GTSNPN and SVGIG (reference sequence). The CDR3 sequence: CAWVRRGGANYGYTF. The CDR3 DNA reads as TGTGCCTGGGTTCGGCGGGGCGGAGCTAACTATGGCTACACCTTC.

V gene TRBV10-3 combines with J gene TRBJ2-2; 13 positions agree with TRBD2. The V gene end was trimmed by 5 bases and the J gene end by 4 bases; junction bases not matched to a gene: 4. The germline V gene encodes CDR1 ENHRY and CDR2 SYGVKD. The CDR3 spans 16 residues. For the CDR3, the DNA is TGTGCCATCAGTTGGACTAGCGGGGGACGCACCGGGGAGCTGTTTTTT. It encodes CAISWTSGGRTGELFF.

This clone appeared a few times. This chain links TRBV7-9 with TRBJ1-6; no definite D call. CDR1 is SEHNR and CDR2 is FQNEAQ in the germline V gene (reference sequence). This CDR3 region has 15 residues. Trimming removed 2 bases at V and 5 bases at J, with 10 bases between. The CDR3 is CASSLYRVDNSPLHF. CDR3 sequence (DNA): TGTGCCAGCAGCTTATACAGAGTCGATAATTCACCCCTCCACTTT.

The chain joins TRBV7-7 to TRBJ2-2; 7 positions match TRBD2. Germline assignment: CDR1 SSHAT and CDR2 FNYEAQ (reference sequence). V gave up 1 base and J gave up 7 bases; unmatched junction bases: 9. The CDR3 is 16 residues long. Here the CDR3 DNA reads TGTGCCAGCAGCTTAGTTACGGCGGGAGTAGGCGGGGAGCTGTTTTTT. Protein: CASSLVTAGVGGELFF.

In DNA form, the CDR3 reads TGTGCCAGCAGTTCCGCGGCGGCGGGGACCCAGTACTTC. Its protein is CASSSAAAGTQYF. The rearrangement links TRBV12-3 or TRBV12-4 to TRBJ2-5; a possible D gene is TRBD2 (5 bases). The CDR3 is 13 residues long. V shed 4 bases and J shed 7 bases, with 13 bases lying between them.

V usage is TRBV5-4 and J usage is TRBJ2-6; 7 bases agree with TRBD1. The CDR3 runs 15 residues. V lost 4 bases and J lost 2; bases outside the gene matches: 3. CDR1 and CDR2 (germline): SGHNT, YYREEE (reference sequence). CDR3 DNA: TGTGCCAGCAGCGATGACAGGGCTGGGGCCAACGTCCTGACTTTC. As protein: CASSDDRAGANVLTF.

V usage is TRBV28 and J usage is TRBJ2-1; TRBD2 aligns across 9 bases. The CDR3 totals 15 residues. Germline V gene lookup returns CDR1 MDHEN and CDR2 SYDVKM. The V and J ends lost 0 bases and 7 bases, in that order; junction bases with no gene match: 4. CDR3 sequence reads: CASSLWGGRGNEQFF. The CDR3 DNA reads as TGTGCCAGCAGTTTATGGGGCGGGAGGGGAAATGAGCAGTTCTTC.

The chain combines TRBV5-5 with TRBJ1-5, with TRBD1 as a possible D gene (6 bases). Per the germline V gene, CDR1 is SGHKS and CDR2 is YYEKEE (reference sequence). The CDR3 spans 15 residues. V gave up 0 bases and J gave up 7 bases, with 14 bases separating them. CDR3 coding DNA: TGTGCCAGCAGCTTGGGGACACAGGGAAACCAGCCCCAGCATTTT. As protein: CASSLGTQGNQPQHF.

This clone was picked up one time. This chain connects TRBV2 to TRBJ1-3, with TRBD1 as a possible D gene (5 bases). Germline lookup yields CDR1 SNHLY and CDR2 FYNNEI. The CDR3 loop spans 12 amino acids. V lost 8 bases and J 4 bases, leaving 9 bases between the germline ends. CDR3 sequence: CASLGGGNTIYF. The CDR3 DNA is TGTGCCAGCCTCGGGGGGGGAAACACCATATATTTT.

The chain carries TRBV7-9 and TRBJ2-2, with 10 bases aligning to TRBD2. This CDR3 spans 19 amino acids. J was trimmed by 6 bases and V by 0 bases; bases with no gene match: 13. The germline gives CDR1 SEHNR, CDR2 FQNEAQ (reference sequence). CDR3 in DNA: TGTGCCAGCAGCTTAGCGCAAAGCGGGGGGGCCCGCGGGGCCGGGGAGCTGTTTTTT. It is translated as CASSLAQSGGARGAGELFF.

V is TRBV27 and J is TRBJ1-2, with D possibly being TRBD1 (5 bases). The CDR3 is 14 amino acids. Germline CDR1 and CDR2: MNHEY and SMNVEV (reference sequence). V lost 0 bases and J 6 bases, leaving 11 bases between the germline ends. In DNA, the CDR3 is TGTGCCAGCAGTTTATCGTGGGGGTCCGATGGCTACACCTTC. It yields the protein CASSLSWGSDGYTF.

This clone was recorded a few times. The chain has TRBV7-9 and TRBJ1-2, with D hard to call. Germline V gene lookup returns CDR1 SEHNR and CDR2 FQNEAQ (reference sequence). V was pared by 1 base and J by 5 bases, with 8 bases between. CDR3 length: 13 amino acids. CDR3 bases: TGTGCCAGCAGCTTAGGGGGTTCGTATGGCTACACCTTC. It codes for CASSLGGSYGYTF. Filled out from reference TRBV7-9 and TRBJ1-2, the complete variable domain reads DTGVSQNPRHKITKRGQNVTFRCDPISEHNRLYWYRQTLGQGPEFLTYFQNEAQLEKSRLLSDRFSAERPKGSFSTLEIQRTEQGDSAMYLCASSLGGSYGYTFGSGTRLTVV.

This chain links TRBV3-1 (or the pseudogene TRBV3-2) with TRBJ1-1; D is possibly TRBD1 (6 bases). This CDR3 has 15 residues. Germline V gene lookup returns CDR1 LGHDT and CDR2 YNNKEL (reference sequence). Trimming cost V 4 bases and J 2 bases, with 14 bases left between them. The CDR3 spells CASSPGQQGNTEAFF. CDR3 in DNA: TGTGCCAGCAGCCCGGGGCAACAGGGAAACACTGAAGCTTTCTTT.

This sequence joins TRBV19 and TRBJ1-1, with 8 positions matching TRBD1. The CDR3 sequence is 15 residues long. From germline, CDR1 is LNHDA and CDR2 SQIVND (reference sequence). V lost 6 bases to trimming and J lost 5 bases; unmatched junction nucleotides: 11. The CDR3 DNA sequence: TGTGCCAGTAGCGACGACGGACAGGGAGGGACTGAAGCTTTCTTT. Translated, it gives CASSDDGQGGTEAFF.

The CDR3 loop is CASSGPGGHGYTF. The CDR3 DNA sequence: TGTGCCAGCAGCGGTCCAGGGGGCCATGGCTACACCTTC. The rearrangement uses TRBV7-6 and TRBJ1-2, with 8 bases lining up with TRBD1. Germline V gene data show CDR1 as SGHVS and CDR2 as FNYEAQ. Trimming at V came to 5 bases and at J to 6 bases, leaving 5 bases not matched to a gene. There are 13 residues in the CDR3.

The chain links TRBV4-1 to TRBJ2-7; the match to TRBD2 covers 8 bases. Trimming cost V 2 bases and J 3 bases; bases outside gene matches: 6. This CDR3 comprises 15 residues. Germline-derived CDR1 and CDR2 are MGHRA and YSYEKL. CDR3 protein: CASSQIAGTSYEQYF. CDR3 bases: TGCGCCAGCAGCCAAATTGCCGGGACTAGCTACGAGCAGTACTTC.